This TCR beta chain stems from a study of blood T cell repertoires in COVID-19. The study recruited people aged about 18 to 95 years across about two dozen US areas. Here immunoSEQ multiplex PCR was the method, and the copy in TCRdb shows in-frame clones only, minus some. The table lists over 200,000 clones, over 75% of them singletons. V lost 0 bases and J lost 0; bases outside the gene matches: 3. Looked up from germline, CDR1 is SGHNT and CDR2 is YYREEE (reference sequence). The CDR3 contains 16 residues. The TCR was taken from a man aged 18 to 30 who had recovered from COVID-19. This sequence joins TRBV5-4 and TRBJ1-3, with 7 bases that match TRBD1. The sample taken for sequencing was PBMCs or T cells enriched from blood (not recorded which). The CDR3 sequence: CASSLEGASSGNTIYF. In DNA form, the CDR3 reads TGTGCCAGCAGCTTGGAGGGGGCGAGCTCTGGAAACACCATATATTTT.